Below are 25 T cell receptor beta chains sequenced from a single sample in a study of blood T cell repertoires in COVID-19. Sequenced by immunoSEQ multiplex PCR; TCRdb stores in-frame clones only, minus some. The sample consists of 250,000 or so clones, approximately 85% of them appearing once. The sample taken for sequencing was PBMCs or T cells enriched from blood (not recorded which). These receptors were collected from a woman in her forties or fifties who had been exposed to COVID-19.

The DNA of the CDR3 is TGTGCCAGCAGTTTATGGGGTGACAGCGAAGCTTTCTTT. Translating it yields CASSLWGDSEAFF. This chain links TRBV28 with TRBJ1-1; weak D call: TRBD1 (5 bases). Germline V CDR1 and CDR2: MDHEN, SYDVKM. Deletions cut 0 bases from V and 8 bases from J, with 10 bases between. This CDR3 region has 13 residues.

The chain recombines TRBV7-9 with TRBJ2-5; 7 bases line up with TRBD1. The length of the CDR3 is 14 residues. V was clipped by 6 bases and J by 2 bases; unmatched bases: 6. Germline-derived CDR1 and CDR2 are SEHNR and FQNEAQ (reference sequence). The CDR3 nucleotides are TGTGCCAGCAGTCAGACAGGGCTACAAGAGACCCAGTACTTC. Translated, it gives CASSQTGLQETQYF.

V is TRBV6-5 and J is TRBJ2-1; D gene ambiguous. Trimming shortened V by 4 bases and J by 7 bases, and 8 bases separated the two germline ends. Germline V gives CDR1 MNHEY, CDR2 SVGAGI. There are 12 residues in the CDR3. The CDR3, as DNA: TGTGCCAGCAGTTCTACCTCAAATGAGCAGTTCTTC. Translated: CASSSTSNEQFF.

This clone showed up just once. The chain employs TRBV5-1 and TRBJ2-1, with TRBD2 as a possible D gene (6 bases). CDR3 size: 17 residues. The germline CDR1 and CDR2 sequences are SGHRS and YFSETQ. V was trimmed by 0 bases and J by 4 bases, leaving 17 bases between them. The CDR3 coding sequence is TGCGCCAGCAGCTTGGCCACGACCCTGGGGAGGTACAATGAGCAGTTCTTC. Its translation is CASSLATTLGRYNEQFF.

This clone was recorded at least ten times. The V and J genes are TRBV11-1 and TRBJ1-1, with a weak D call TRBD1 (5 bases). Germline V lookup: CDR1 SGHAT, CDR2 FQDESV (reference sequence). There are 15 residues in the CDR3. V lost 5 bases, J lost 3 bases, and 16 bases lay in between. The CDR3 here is CASSLRRGGYTEAFF. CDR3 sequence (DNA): TGTGCCAGCAGCCTGAGGCGGGGGGGGTACACTGAAGCTTTCTTT. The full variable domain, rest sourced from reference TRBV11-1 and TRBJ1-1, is EAEVAQSPRYKITEKSQAVAFWCDPISGHATLYWYRQILGQGPELLVQFQDESVVDDSQLPKDRFSAERLKGVDSTLKIQPAELGDSAMYLCASSLRRGGYTEAFFGQGTRLTVV.

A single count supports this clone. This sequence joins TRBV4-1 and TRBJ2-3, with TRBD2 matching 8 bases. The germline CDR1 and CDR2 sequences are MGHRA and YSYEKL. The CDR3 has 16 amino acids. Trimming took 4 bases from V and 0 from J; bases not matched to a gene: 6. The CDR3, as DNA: TGCGCCAGCAGCCGTATACTAGCGGTGAGCACAGATACGCAGTATTTT. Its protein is CASSRILAVSTDTQYF.

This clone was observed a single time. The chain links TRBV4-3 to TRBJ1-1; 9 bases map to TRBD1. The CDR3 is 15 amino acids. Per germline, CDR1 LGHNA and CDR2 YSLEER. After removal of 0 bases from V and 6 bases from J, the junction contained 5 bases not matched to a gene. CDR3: CASSQEYRGLPEAFF. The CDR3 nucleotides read TGCGCCAGCAGCCAAGAGTACAGGGGGCTACCTGAAGCTTTCTTT.

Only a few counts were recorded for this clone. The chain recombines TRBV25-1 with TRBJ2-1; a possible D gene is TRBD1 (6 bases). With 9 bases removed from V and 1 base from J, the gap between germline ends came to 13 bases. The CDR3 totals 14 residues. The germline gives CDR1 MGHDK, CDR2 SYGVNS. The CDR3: CASLGTMSYNEQFF. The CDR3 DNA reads TGTGCCAGTCTAGGGACAATGTCCTACAATGAGCAGTTCTTC.

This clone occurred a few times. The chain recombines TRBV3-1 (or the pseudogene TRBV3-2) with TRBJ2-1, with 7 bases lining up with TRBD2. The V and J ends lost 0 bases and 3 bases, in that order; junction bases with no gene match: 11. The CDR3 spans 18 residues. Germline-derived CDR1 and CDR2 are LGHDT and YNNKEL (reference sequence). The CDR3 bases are TGTGCCAGCAGCCAAGAAGAGGGGCGGGACTACCTCTACAATGAGCAGTTCTTC. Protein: CASSQEEGRDYLYNEQFF.

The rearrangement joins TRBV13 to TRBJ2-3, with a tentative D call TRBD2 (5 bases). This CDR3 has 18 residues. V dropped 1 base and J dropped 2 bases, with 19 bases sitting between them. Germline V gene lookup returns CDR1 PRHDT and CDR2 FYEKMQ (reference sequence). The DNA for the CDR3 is TGTGCCAGCAGCTTAGAAGGTGCGGCGGACTCATCCACAGATACGCAGTATTTT. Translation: CASSLEGAADSSTDTQYF.

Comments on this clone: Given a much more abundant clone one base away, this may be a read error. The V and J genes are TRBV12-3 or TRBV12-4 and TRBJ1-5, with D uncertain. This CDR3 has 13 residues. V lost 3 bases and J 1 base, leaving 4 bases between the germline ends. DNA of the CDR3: TGTGCCAGCAGTTTGGAGAGCAATCAGCCCCAGCATTTT. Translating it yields CASSLESNQPQHF.

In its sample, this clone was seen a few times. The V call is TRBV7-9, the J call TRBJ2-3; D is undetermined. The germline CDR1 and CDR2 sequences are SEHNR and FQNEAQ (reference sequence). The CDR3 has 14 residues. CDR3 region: CATSFALRADTQYF. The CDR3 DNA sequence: TGTGCGACCAGCTTCGCCCTTCGGGCAGATACGCAGTATTTT.

The CDR3 sequence: CASRQGIDNEQFF. CDR3 bases: TGCGCCAGCAGACAGGGGATCGACAATGAGCAGTTCTTC. The J gene is TRBJ2-1, the V gene TRBV5-1; 7 bases agree with TRBD1. CDR3 length: 13 amino acids. V was clipped by 5 bases and J by 5 bases; unmatched bases: 4. The V gene's germline CDR1 is SGHRS and CDR2 YFSETQ.

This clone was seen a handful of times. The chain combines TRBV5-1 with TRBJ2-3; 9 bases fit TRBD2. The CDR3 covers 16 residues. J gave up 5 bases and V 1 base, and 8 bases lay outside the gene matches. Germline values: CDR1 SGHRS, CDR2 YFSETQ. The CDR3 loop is CASSLNGLAMGDTQYF. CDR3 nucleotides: TGCGCCAGCAGCTTGAACGGACTAGCGATGGGAGATACGCAGTATTTT.

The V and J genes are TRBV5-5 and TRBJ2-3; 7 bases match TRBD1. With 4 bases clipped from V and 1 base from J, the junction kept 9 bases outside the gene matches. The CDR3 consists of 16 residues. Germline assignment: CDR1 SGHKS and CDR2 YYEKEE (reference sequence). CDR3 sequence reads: CASSLSWDRRTDTQYF. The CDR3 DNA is TGTGCCAGCAGCCTATCCTGGGACAGACGCACAGATACGCAGTATTTT.

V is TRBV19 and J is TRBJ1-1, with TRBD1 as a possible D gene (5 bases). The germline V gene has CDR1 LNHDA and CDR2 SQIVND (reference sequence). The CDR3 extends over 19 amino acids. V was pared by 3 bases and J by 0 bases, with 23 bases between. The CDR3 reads CASSMDRSGGTVMNTEAFF. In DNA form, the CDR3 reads TGTGCCAGTAGTATGGACCGGAGCGGGGGGACTGTCATGAACACTGAAGCTTTCTTT.

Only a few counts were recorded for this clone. CDR3 bases: TGTGCCAGCAAAAATGGGGGCGTTTCTGAAGCTTTCTTT. Encoded protein: CASKNGGVSEAFF. This chain links TRBV12-3 or TRBV12-4 with TRBJ1-1, with a possible D match to TRBD1 (6 bases). Trimming left V 7 bases short and J 6 bases short, with 15 bases between. This CDR3 comprises 13 residues.

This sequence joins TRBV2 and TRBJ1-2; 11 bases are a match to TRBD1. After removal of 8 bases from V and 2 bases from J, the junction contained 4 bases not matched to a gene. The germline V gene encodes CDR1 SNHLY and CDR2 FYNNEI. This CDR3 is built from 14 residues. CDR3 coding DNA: TGTGCCAGCCTCAGGGACAGGGGGAACTATGGCTACACCTTC. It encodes CASLRDRGNYGYTF.

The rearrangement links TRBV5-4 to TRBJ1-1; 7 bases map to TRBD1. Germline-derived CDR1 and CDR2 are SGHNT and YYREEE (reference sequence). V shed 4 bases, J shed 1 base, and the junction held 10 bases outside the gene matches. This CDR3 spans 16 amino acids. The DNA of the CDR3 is TGTGCCAGCAGCACCGGAGGGCAGGGGGGGAACACTGAAGCTTTCTTT. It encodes CASSTGGQGGNTEAFF. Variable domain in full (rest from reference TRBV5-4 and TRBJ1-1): ETGVTQSPTHLIKTRGQQVTLRCSSQSGHNTVSWYQQALGQGPQFIFQYYREEENGRGNFPPRFSGLQFPNYSSELNVNALELDDSALYLCASSTGGQGGNTEAFFGQGTRLTVV.

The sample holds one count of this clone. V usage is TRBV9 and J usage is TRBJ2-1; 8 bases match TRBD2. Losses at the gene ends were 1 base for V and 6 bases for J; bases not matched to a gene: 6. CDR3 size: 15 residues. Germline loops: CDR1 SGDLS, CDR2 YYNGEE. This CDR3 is CASSVTGGASNEQFF. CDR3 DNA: TGTGCCAGCAGCGTAACCGGGGGGGCCTCCAATGAGCAGTTCTTC.

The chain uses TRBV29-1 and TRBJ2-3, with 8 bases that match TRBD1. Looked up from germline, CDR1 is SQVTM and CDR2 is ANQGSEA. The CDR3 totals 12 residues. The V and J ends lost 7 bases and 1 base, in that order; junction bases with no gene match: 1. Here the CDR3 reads CSGGQGTDTQYF. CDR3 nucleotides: TGCAGCGGGGGACAGGGCACAGATACGCAGTATTTT.

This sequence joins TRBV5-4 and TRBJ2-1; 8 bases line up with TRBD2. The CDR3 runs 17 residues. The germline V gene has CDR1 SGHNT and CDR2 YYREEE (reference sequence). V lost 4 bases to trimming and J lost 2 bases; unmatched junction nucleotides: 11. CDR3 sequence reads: CASSPTGRTSPYNEQFF. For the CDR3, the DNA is TGTGCCAGCAGCCCAACCGGGAGGACTAGCCCCTACAATGAGCAGTTCTTC. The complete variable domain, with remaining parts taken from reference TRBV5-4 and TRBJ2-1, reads ETGVTQSPTHLIKTRGQQVTLRCSSQSGHNTVSWYQQALGQGPQFIFQYYREEENGRGNFPPRFSGLQFPNYSSELNVNALELDDSALYLCASSPTGRTSPYNEQFFGPGTRLTVL.

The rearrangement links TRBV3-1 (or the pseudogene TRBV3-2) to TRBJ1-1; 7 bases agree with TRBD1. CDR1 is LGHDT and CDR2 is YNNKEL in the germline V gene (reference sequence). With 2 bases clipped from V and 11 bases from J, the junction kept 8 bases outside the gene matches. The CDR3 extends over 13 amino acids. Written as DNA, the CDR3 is TGTGCCAGCAGCCAATCGGACAGGCTCGAGGCTTTCTTT. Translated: CASSQSDRLEAFF.

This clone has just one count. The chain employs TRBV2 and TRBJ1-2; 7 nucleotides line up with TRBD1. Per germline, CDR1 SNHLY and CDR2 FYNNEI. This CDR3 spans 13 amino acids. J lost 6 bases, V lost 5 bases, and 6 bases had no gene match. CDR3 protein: CASSRDRLHGYTF. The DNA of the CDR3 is TGTGCCAGCAGTCGGGACAGACTTCATGGCTACACCTTC.

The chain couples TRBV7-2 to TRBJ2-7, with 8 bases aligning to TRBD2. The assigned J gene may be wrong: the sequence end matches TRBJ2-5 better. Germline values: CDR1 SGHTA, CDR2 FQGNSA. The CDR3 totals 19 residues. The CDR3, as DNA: TGTGCCAGCAGCTCAAGAGGTGGGGCGGGGGGCCCCCAGGGGGAGACCCAGTACTTC. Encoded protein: CASSSRGGAGGPQGETQYF.